What follows is one TCR beta chain and its context. Its antigen remains undetermined. No base qualities exist here, and no much larger clone lies one base off it. According to the germline V gene, CDR1 reads KGHSH and CDR2 reads LQKENI. The junction shows trimming of 2 bases on V and 5 bases on J, plus 12 bases between the germline ends. The CDR3 holds 14 amino acids from the cysteine to the phenylalanine. Kept here is only the CDR3 DNA, which spans 42 bases and is read in frame from base 1. Patients with autoimmune disease history or receiving systemic immunosuppression were excluded from the trial. In every dose cohort, peripheral blood was drawn for TCR sequencing at baseline, cycle 4 day 1, and cycle 7 day 1. Samples came from an open-label, multicenter, first-in-human phase I dose-escalation trial of ivuxolimab. Adults with locally advanced or metastatic melanoma, renal cell, hepatocellular, or head and neck squamous cell carcinoma were enrolled in the trial. CD4+ and CD8+ T cells were sorted separately from peripheral blood before TCR sequencing.

This entry comes from a study of OX40 agonist ivuxolimab in advanced cancers. In terms of the full investigation: The costimulatory receptor OX40 (CD134) was targeted by ivuxolimab, a fully human IgG2 agonistic monoclonal antibody. Intravenous ivuxolimab was administered to patients every 2 weeks at six dose levels: 0.01, 0.1, 0.3, 1.5, 3 and 10 mg/kg. Of the approximately 50 dose-escalation patients, hepatocellular carcinoma was present in around 20, melanoma in approximately 15, renal cell carcinoma in 9 and head and neck cancer in 9. In the dose-escalation cohort, about four fifths of patients were male, and the mean age was around 60 years with a range of roughly 23 to 79. Patients were allowed to have had prior anti-PD-1, anti-PD-L1 or anti-CTLA-4 therapy, and 40% of the dose-escalation patients had previously received checkpoint inhibitors. Partial responses were achieved by three dose-escalation patients, of whom one had hepatocellular carcinoma and two had cutaneous melanoma. Peripheral TCRbeta sequencing was intended to test whether TCR sequence diversity was altered and clonal T-cell expansion was caused by ivuxolimab. The monotherapy dose-escalation portion (N ≈ 52 patients) of the phase I ivuxolimab trial is reported in the paper.

Study-level results and caveats: At doses of 0.1 to 3.0 mg/kg, clonal expansion of both CD4+ and CD8+ T cells in blood was seen between baseline and week 6. On average, CD8+ T cells showed more expanded clones than CD4+ T cells after ivuxolimab. The antigen specificity of the clonally expanded peripheral T cells was not determined. In the 0.1-3.0 mg/kg groups, partial responders were among the patients with the lowest normalized peripheral clonal expansion, particularly in CD8+ T cells. Low levels of normalized T-cell clonal expansion were also seen in some patients who did not respond.

Genomic DNA was extracted from sorted cells for sequencing of the TCRbeta CDR3 region. The immunoSEQ Assay was used to sequence the TCRbeta CDR3 regions. What TCRdb holds here is the immuneACCESS table cut down to in-frame rearrangements. Part of the clones is not present; checked against another copy, under half of the missing clones reflect an unresolved V gene, and the others are unexplained. The sample data list more than 100,000 clones, and about 92% of these were observed just once. 1% of the sample lies in the top ten. The sequence joins TRBV18 to TRBJ1-2; the D gene cannot be resolved reliably. The material sequenced was CD4+ or CD8+ T cells sorted from blood, taken in a trial of the OX40 agonist ivuxolimab. The TCR sequence derives from an adult with an advanced solid tumor such as melanoma, head and neck, liver or kidney cancer. CDR3 protein: CASSPYRQTYGYTF. The sequenced DNA is TGTGCCAGCTCACCATATCGCCAGACTTATGGCTACACCTTC.